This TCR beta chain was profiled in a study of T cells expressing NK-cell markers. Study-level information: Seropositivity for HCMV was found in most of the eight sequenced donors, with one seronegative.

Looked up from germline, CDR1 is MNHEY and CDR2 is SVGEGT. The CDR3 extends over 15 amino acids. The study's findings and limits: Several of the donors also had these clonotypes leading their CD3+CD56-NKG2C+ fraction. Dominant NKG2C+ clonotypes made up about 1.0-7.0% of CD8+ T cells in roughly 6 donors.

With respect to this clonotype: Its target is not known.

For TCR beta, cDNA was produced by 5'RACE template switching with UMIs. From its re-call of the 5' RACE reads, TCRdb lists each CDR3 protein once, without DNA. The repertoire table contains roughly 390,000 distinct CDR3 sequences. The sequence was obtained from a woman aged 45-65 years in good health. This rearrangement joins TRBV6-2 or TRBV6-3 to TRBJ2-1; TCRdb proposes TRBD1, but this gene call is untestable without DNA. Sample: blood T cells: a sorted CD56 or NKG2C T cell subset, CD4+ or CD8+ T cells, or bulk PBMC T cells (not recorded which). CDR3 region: CASSPGQTSYNEQFF.